These T cell receptor beta chains were read from a single sample in a study of tumor-infiltrating lymphocytes in primary liver carcinoma. Via MiXCR, TCRdb re-called the multiplex PCR reads, giving one row per CDR3 protein. The sample holds a few hundred thousand distinct CDR3 sequences; roughly 60% are singletons and the top ten take 17%. The material sequenced was peripheral blood. The source of these receptors is a woman aged 25 to 45 with primary liver carcinoma and hepatitis B virus infection. The CDR3 runs from the conserved cysteine through the conserved F or W. Fields, in order: V gene, J gene, D gene, clone size, CDR3 DNA, CDR3 protein. The D gene is left open where the match is weak. Rows give clone size only sometimes, using once, few, many, or a class for an expanded clone.

v_gene: TRBV6-5; j_gene: TRBJ2-1; d_gene: .; abundance: .; CDR3nt: TGTACCAGCAGTCCGGTGTCCAGGGGGGGAGGGAATGAGCAGTTCTTC; CDR3aa: CTSSPVSRGGGNEQFF
v_gene: TRBV12-2; j_gene: TRBJ2-7; d_gene: .; abundance: .; CDR3nt: TGTGCAGGTCGCTCCACTAGCGGGAGAGGCCTGGGTTCCTACGAGCAGTGCTTC; CDR3aa: CAGRSTSGRGLGSYEQCF
v_gene: TRBV5-1; j_gene: TRBJ2-5; d_gene: TRBD2; abundance: once; CDR3nt: TGCGCCAGCAGCCTGACTAGCGGGATTGGGGAGGCCCAGTACTTC; CDR3aa: CASSLTSGIGEAQYF
v_gene: TRBV6-6; j_gene: TRBJ1-5; d_gene: .; abundance: .; CDR3nt: TGTGCCAGCAGTTACTCGAAGGGTCAGGCAGATACGCAGCATTTT; CDR3aa: CASSYSKGQADTQHF
v_gene: TRBV11-2; j_gene: TRBJ2-5; d_gene: .; abundance: .; CDR3nt: TGTGCCAGCAGTTTAATCAGGGGGCGGGAGGAGGCCCAGTACTTC; CDR3aa: CASSLIRGREEAQYF
v_gene: TRBV6-6; j_gene: TRBJ2-6; d_gene: .; abundance: few; CDR3nt: TGTGCCAGCACCGGGACCGCTATGTCTGGGGCCAACGTCCTGACTTTC; CDR3aa: CASTGTAMSGANVLTF
v_gene: TRBV10-2; j_gene: TRBJ2-7; d_gene: .; abundance: .; CDR3nt: TGCGCCACCCGGGACATACCCTACGAGCAGTACTTC; CDR3aa: CATRDIPYEQYF
v_gene: TRBV5-1; j_gene: TRBJ2-3; d_gene: TRBD1; abundance: .; CDR3nt: TGCGCCAGCAGCTTGGGACAGGGTATTTTAGATACGCAGTATTTT; CDR3aa: CASSLGQGILDTQYF
v_gene: TRBV12-3/TRBV12-4; j_gene: TRBJ2-3; d_gene: .; abundance: .; CDR3nt: TGTGCCAGCAGTTTTGGGGGCAAGGGTGGAGATCCGCAGTATTTT; CDR3aa: CASSFGGKGGDPQYF
v_gene: TRBV5-6; j_gene: TRBJ2-4; d_gene: .; abundance: .; CDR3nt: TGTGCCAGCAGCCGTATGACTGGAGGTCTAACAAACATTCAGTACTTC; CDR3aa: CASSRMTGGLTNIQYF
v_gene: TRBV28; j_gene: TRBJ1-1; d_gene: TRBD1; abundance: .; CDR3nt: TGTGCCAGCAGTCTGGGACAGGGGGCGGTGGCTTTCTTT; CDR3aa: CASSLGQGAVAFF
v_gene: TRBV7-8; j_gene: TRBJ2-6; d_gene: .; abundance: few; CDR3nt: TGTGCCAGCAGCCGTGTCTCTGGGGCCAACGTCCTGACTTTC; CDR3aa: CASSRVSGANVLTF
v_gene: TRBV7-9; j_gene: TRBJ1-2; d_gene: TRBD1; abundance: .; CDR3nt: TGTGCCAGCAGCTCGAGGGACAGAGATAGGGATGGCTACACCTTC; CDR3aa: CASSSRDRDRDGYTF
v_gene: TRBV4-1; j_gene: TRBJ2-5; d_gene: .; abundance: many; CDR3nt: TGCGCCAGCAGCCAAGATAGGAAAGGCCAAGAGACCCAGTACTTC; CDR3aa: CASSQDRKGQETQYF
v_gene: TRBV7-9; j_gene: TRBJ1-1; d_gene: .; abundance: few; CDR3nt: TGTGCCAGCAGCTCGGGCGGGGTCGAAGCTTTCTTT; CDR3aa: CASSSGGVEAFF
v_gene: TRBV29-1; j_gene: TRBJ2-3; d_gene: TRBD2; abundance: many; CDR3nt: TGCAGCGTTGGGCCTAGCGGGACGCAGTATTTT; CDR3aa: CSVGPSGTQYF
v_gene: TRBV5-5; j_gene: TRBJ1-3; d_gene: .; abundance: few; CDR3nt: TGTGCCAGCAGCTTTCGGCAAGGGGGAAACACCATATATTTT; CDR3aa: CASSFRQGGNTIYF
v_gene: TRBV11-2; j_gene: TRBJ2-2; d_gene: .; abundance: few; CDR3nt: TGTGCCAGCAGCCGGACAGTCACCGAGGAGTTGTTTTTT; CDR3aa: CASSRTVTEELFF
v_gene: TRBV6-2/TRBV6-3; j_gene: TRBJ2-6; d_gene: .; abundance: .; CDR3nt: TGTGCCATCCTGTCTGGGGCCAACGTCCCGACTTTC; CDR3aa: CAILSGANVPTF
v_gene: TRBV30; j_gene: TRBJ2-1; d_gene: TRBD2; abundance: few; CDR3nt: TGTGCCGGCACTTTAGCGGGTTACAATGAGCAGTTCTTC; CDR3aa: CAGTLAGYNEQFF
v_gene: TRBV4-1; j_gene: TRBJ2-7; d_gene: .; abundance: .; CDR3nt: TGCGCCAGCAGCCAAGACAGGGGACTCGAGCAGTACTTC; CDR3aa: CASSQDRGLEQYF
v_gene: TRBV6-4; j_gene: TRBJ2-1; d_gene: TRBD2; abundance: .; CDR3nt: TGTGCCAGCAGTCAGGAGCGGGGCCATGAGCAGTTCTTC; CDR3aa: CASSQERGHEQFF
v_gene: TRBV4-3; j_gene: TRBJ1-4; d_gene: .; abundance: .; CDR3nt: TGCGCCAGCAGCCAAGATAACCCCCTTGGATGGGCCGAAAAACTGTTTTTT; CDR3aa: CASSQDNPLGWAEKLFF
v_gene: TRBV4-1; j_gene: TRBJ2-7; d_gene: .; abundance: .; CDR3nt: TGCGCCAGCAGCCAAGGTCAGGAAAGGACCTCCTACGAGCAGTACTTC; CDR3aa: CASSQGQERTSYEQYF
v_gene: TRBV30; j_gene: TRBJ2-7; d_gene: .; abundance: .; CDR3nt: TGTGCCTGGAGCTCAGGAGGCGAGCAGTATTTC; CDR3aa: CAWSSGGEQYF
v_gene: TRBV12-3/TRBV12-4; j_gene: TRBJ1-5; d_gene: .; abundance: .; CDR3nt: TGTGCCAGCAAACGGGGAGGCAATCAGCCCCAGCATTTT; CDR3aa: CASKRGGNQPQHF
v_gene: TRBV5-4; j_gene: TRBJ2-7; d_gene: TRBD2; abundance: .; CDR3nt: TGTGCCAGCAGCCCGCCCCCCTTATCCGGGACTAGTGTCTACGAGCAGTACTTC; CDR3aa: CASSPPPLSGTSVYEQYF
v_gene: TRBV14; j_gene: TRBJ2-7; d_gene: .; abundance: .; CDR3nt: TGTGCCAGCAGCCAAGCTTTGGGGAAGAGCTCCTACAATGCGCAGTACTTC; CDR3aa: CASSQALGKSSYNAQYF
v_gene: TRBV6-6; j_gene: TRBJ2-7; d_gene: .; abundance: few; CDR3nt: TGTGCCAGCAGTTATAATCTAGGCAGTTCCTACGAGCAGTACTTC; CDR3aa: CASSYNLGSSYEQYF
v_gene: TRBV5-4; j_gene: TRBJ2-7; d_gene: .; abundance: .; CDR3nt: TGTGCCAGCAGCTCCGGGACGGGTACCTACGAGCAGTACTTC; CDR3aa: CASSSGTGTYEQYF
v_gene: TRBV12-3/TRBV12-4; j_gene: TRBJ2-7; d_gene: TRBD2; abundance: .; CDR3nt: TGTACCAGCAGTTTAGCGTCGCTAGCGGATACCTACGAGCAGTACTTC; CDR3aa: CTSSLASLADTYEQYF